Following are 14 T cell receptor beta chains from one sample sequenced in a study of blood T cell repertoires in COVID-19. The repertoire was sequenced with immunoSEQ multiplex PCR; TCRdb's copy has only in-frame clones and lacks some. This sample carries 250,000 to 300,000 clones, roughly 86% of them seen once, and the ten largest clones take about 11%. Material for sequencing was peripheral blood. Every receptor here comes from a woman aged 30 to 39 with COVID-19, enrolled during active disease.

The rearrangement joins TRBV5-1 to TRBJ1-2, with TRBD1 identical over 10 bases. V lost 4 bases and J lost 0; bases outside the gene matches: 3. Germline-derived CDR1 and CDR2 are SGHRS and YFSETQ. The CDR3 extends over 15 amino acids. The CDR3 region is CASSPGQGANYGYTF. The CDR3 DNA reads TGCGCCAGCAGCCCCGGACAGGGGGCTAACTATGGCTACACCTTC.

This chain uses TRBV6-2 or TRBV6-3 with TRBJ1-1, with D perhaps matching TRBD1 (6 bases). This CDR3 is 19 amino acids long. Per germline, CDR1 MNHEY and CDR2 SVGEGT. V lost 2 bases and J lost 1, with 23 bases in between. CDR3: CASSYNPTGFVVWNTEAFF. CDR3 in DNA: TGTGCCAGCAGTTACAACCCGACAGGCTTTGTTGTATGGAACACTGAAGCTTTCTTT.

The chain carries TRBV28 and TRBJ2-1; 9 positions agree with TRBD1. V was pared by 5 bases and J by 0 bases, with 2 bases of the junction left unmatched. The CDR3 is made up of 15 amino acids. CDR1 and CDR2 from the germline V gene are MDHEN and SYDVKM. This chain's CDR3 is CASSETGGSYNEQFF. CDR3 coding DNA: TGTGCCAGCAGTGAGACAGGGGGCTCCTACAATGAGCAGTTCTTC.

The rearrangement joins TRBV10-3 to TRBJ1-3; D is possibly TRBD1 (5 bases). V dropped 2 bases and J dropped 0 bases, with 14 bases sitting between them. Germline V gene lookup returns CDR1 ENHRY and CDR2 SYGVKD. The CDR3 runs to 17 residues. CDR3 amino acids: CAISEIAGLSSGNTIYF. The CDR3 nucleotides read TGTGCCATCAGTGAGATAGCGGGACTGAGCTCTGGAAACACCATATATTTT.

This chain links TRBV5-5 with TRBJ2-7; a possible D gene is TRBD2 (6 bases). The CDR3 totals 12 residues. V was pared by 4 bases and J by 3 bases, with 8 bases between. The germline CDR1 and CDR2 sequences are SGHKS and YYEKEE (reference sequence). DNA for the CDR3: TGTGCCAGCAGCCTGGGACTCTACGAGCAGTACTTC. Protein sequence: CASSLGLYEQYF.

The sample holds one count of this clone. The chain couples TRBV6-5 to TRBJ1-1; D perhaps matches TRBD1 (6 bases). Germline values: CDR1 MNHEY, CDR2 SVGAGI. This CDR3 contains 13 residues. Between the trimmed V and J ends, which lost 7 bases and 4 bases, there was a span of 13 bases. The chain's CDR3 is CASNNRVLTEAFF. The CDR3 DNA is TGTGCCAGCAACAACAGGGTTCTCACTGAAGCTTTCTTT.

The gene calls are TRBV25-1 and TRBJ2-5; D gene unclear. The V gene lost 2 bases and the J gene lost 2 bases, with 3 bases spanning the gap. Germline V gives CDR1 MGHDK, CDR2 SYGVNS. This CDR3 has 12 residues. The CDR3 DNA reads as TGTGCCAGCAGTGAACAGCAAGAGACCCAGTACTTC. It specifies CASSEQQETQYF. Full variable domain (missing parts from reference TRBV25-1 and TRBJ2-5): EADIYQTPRYLVIGTGKKITLECSQTMGHDKMYWYQQDPGMELHLIHYSYGVNSTEKGDLSSESTVSRIRTEHFPLTLESARPSHTSQYLCASSEQQETQYFGPGTRLLVL.

This rearrangement joins TRBV24-1 to TRBJ2-1; TRBD2 agrees at 10 bases. V lost 6 bases and J lost 9; bases outside the gene matches: 13. CDR1 and CDR2 from the germline V gene are KGHDR and SFDVKD. This CDR3 region has 16 residues. CDR3 residues: CATSYRLAGDYGEQFF. The CDR3 nucleotides read TGTGCCACCAGTTACCGTCTAGCGGGAGATTACGGTGAGCAGTTCTTC.

This clone was observed a single time. The CDR3 sequence: CASSDGTSDTQYF. The CDR3 bases are TGTGCCAGCAGTGATGGAACTAGCGATACGCAGTATTTT. The chain has TRBV2 and TRBJ2-3; TRBD2 is a possible D gene (6 bases). V was trimmed by 3 bases and J by 6 bases, leaving 10 bases between them. The CDR3 loop spans 13 amino acids. CDR1 is SNHLY, CDR2 FYNNEI, per germline.

V gene TRBV6-1 combines with J gene TRBJ2-7; 7 positions agree with TRBD2. The junction had 11 bases not matched to a gene; V was cut back by 4 bases and J by 2 bases. The length of the CDR3 is 16 residues. Germline CDR1 is MNHNS and CDR2 is SASEGT. CDR3 amino acids: CASSALGAGSAYEQYF. The CDR3 DNA is TGTGCCAGCAGTGCCCTGGGAGCGGGATCTGCCTACGAGCAGTACTTC.

CDR3 sequence (DNA): TGTGCCAGCAGCTTCTCAAGGACAGCCGAGCAGTACTTC. This encodes CASSFSRTAEQYF. This chain joins TRBV11-3 and TRBJ2-7; a weak D match, TRBD1 (6 bases). CDR1 and CDR2 from the germline V gene are SGHNT and YENEEA. This CDR3 contains 13 residues. Trimming stripped 3 bases from V and 6 bases from J, with 12 bases between.

The CDR3 sequence is CASSFDSSSAGNTIYF. As DNA, the CDR3 is TGTGCCAGCAGCTTCGACTCGAGTTCCGCTGGAAACACCATATATTTT. This chain uses TRBV4-2 with TRBJ1-3; no clear D. The CDR3 is made up of 16 amino acids. The germline V gene has CDR1 LGHNA and CDR2 YNFKEQ. V shed 5 bases and J shed 2 bases, with 16 bases lying between them.

V is TRBV6-4 and J is TRBJ2-7; possibly TRBD2 for D (6 bases). Per germline, CDR1 MRHNA and CDR2 SNTAGT. The length of the CDR3 is 15 residues. The germline V and J ends were trimmed by 6 bases and 3 bases, with 18 bases remaining between them. Here the CDR3 DNA reads TGTGCCAGCAGAGGGACTCAAGCACCCGACTACGAGCAGTACTTC. Translating gives CASRGTQAPDYEQYF.

This chain joins TRBV7-2 and TRBJ1-4; D gene uncertain. V lost 4 bases and J 0 bases, leaving 9 bases between the germline ends. The CDR3 loop spans 15 amino acids. Germline V lookup: CDR1 SGHTA, CDR2 FQGNSA. The CDR3 DNA reads TGTGCCAGCAGCTCGTACACCGCAACTAATGAAAAACTGTTTTTT. Translating gives CASSSYTATNEKLFF.